A selection of T cell receptor beta chains follows, all from one sample in a study of blood T cell repertoires in COVID-19. Sequencing was performed with immunoSEQ multiplex PCR; in TCRdb, only in-frame clones are kept and a portion is missing. This sample has around 220,000 clones, with roughly 80% found just once. Sequencing was done on a sample of peripheral blood. The receptors stem from a human donor in a cohort sampled during active COVID-19. Each CDR3 is given with its conserved first and last residue. A D gene is named only where the DNA matches it firmly. Not every row has a clone size; where given, it reads once, few, many or a size class.

-	-	TRBV9	TRBJ1-1	CASSVQQGSEAFF	TGTGCCAGCAGCGTTCAACAGGGTTCTGAAGCTTTCTTT
-	-	TRBV28	TRBJ1-5	CASSIQGMRWNQPQHF	TGTGCCAGCAGTATTCAGGGTATGAGGTGGAATCAGCCCCAGCATTTT
-	-	TRBV15	TRBJ1-5	CATSRGQGNQPQHF	TGTGCCACCAGCAGAGGACAGGGCAATCAGCCCCAGCATTTT
-	TRBD2	TRBV27	TRBJ2-7	CASSPHRTSRFLPAYEQYF	TGTGCCAGCAGTCCCCACCGGACTAGCCGATTCCTCCCCGCCTACGAGCAGTACTTC
-	TRBD2	TRBV7-9	TRBJ2-7	CASSFAGGRAEQYF	TGTGCCAGCAGCTTCGCGGGAGGGAGAGCCGAGCAGTACTTC
-	-	TRBV4-3	TRBJ2-7	CASSRSTGWPYEQYF	TGCGCCAGCAGCCGATCGACAGGTTGGCCCTACGAGCAGTACTTC
-	TRBD2	TRBV4-2	TRBJ2-7	CASSQVGLAGARGDYEQYF	TGTGCCAGCAGCCAAGTTGGTCTAGCGGGGGCCAGGGGGGACTACGAGCAGTACTTC
-	-	TRBV20-1	TRBJ2-3	CSASRTTDTQYF	TGCAGTGCCAGTAGGACTACCGATACGCAGTATTTT
-	TRBD1	TRBV28	TRBJ1-1	CASSLAGTGAFF	TGTGCCAGCAGTTTAGCCGGGACAGGGGCTTTCTTT
-	TRBD1	TRBV28	TRBJ1-4	CASSSRQGNEKLFF	TGTGCCAGCAGTTCCCGACAGGGGAATGAAAAACTGTTTTTT
once	-	TRBV6-5	TRBJ1-1	CASSNPGEGNTEAFF	TGTGCCAGCAGCAATCCAGGGGAGGGGAACACTGAAGCTTTCTTT
-	TRBD1	TRBV23-1	TRBJ2-7	CASSQSISGGFRDEQYF	TGCGCCAGCAGTCAATCTATATCAGGGGGCTTTAGGGACGAGCAGTACTTC
-	-	TRBV24-1	TRBJ2-1	CATSDFRDNEQFF	TGTGCCACCAGTGATTTTCGAGACAATGAGCAGTTCTTC
many	-	TRBV19	TRBJ2-2	CASSISYNAGELFF	TGTGCCAGTAGTATTAGCTATAACGCCGGGGAGCTGTTTTTT
-	-	TRBV2	TRBJ1-1	CASAPDSYQSEAFF	TGTGCCTCGGCCCCGGACAGTTATCAGAGTGAAGCTTTCTTT